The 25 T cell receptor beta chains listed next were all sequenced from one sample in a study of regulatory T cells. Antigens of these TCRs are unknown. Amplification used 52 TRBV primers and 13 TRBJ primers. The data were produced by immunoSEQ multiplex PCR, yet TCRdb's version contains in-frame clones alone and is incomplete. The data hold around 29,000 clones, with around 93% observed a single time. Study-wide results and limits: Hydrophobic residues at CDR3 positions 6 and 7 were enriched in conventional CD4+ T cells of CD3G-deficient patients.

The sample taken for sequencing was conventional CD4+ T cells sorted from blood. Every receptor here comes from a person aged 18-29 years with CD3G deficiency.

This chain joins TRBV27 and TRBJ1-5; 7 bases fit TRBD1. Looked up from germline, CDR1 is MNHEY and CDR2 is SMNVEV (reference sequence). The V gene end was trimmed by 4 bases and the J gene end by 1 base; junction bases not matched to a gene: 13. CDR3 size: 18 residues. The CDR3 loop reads CASSSWTGALTSNQPQHF. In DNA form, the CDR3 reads TGTGCCAGCAGTTCGTGGACAGGCGCGCTTACGAGCAATCAGCCCCAGCATTTT.

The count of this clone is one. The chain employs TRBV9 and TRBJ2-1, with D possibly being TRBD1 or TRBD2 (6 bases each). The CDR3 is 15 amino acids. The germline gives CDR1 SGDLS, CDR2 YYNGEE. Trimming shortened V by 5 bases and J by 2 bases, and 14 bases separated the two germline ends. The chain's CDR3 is CASSLSEGAYNEQFF. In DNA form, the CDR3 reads TGTGCCAGCAGTTTATCGGAGGGGGCCTACAATGAGCAGTTCTTC.

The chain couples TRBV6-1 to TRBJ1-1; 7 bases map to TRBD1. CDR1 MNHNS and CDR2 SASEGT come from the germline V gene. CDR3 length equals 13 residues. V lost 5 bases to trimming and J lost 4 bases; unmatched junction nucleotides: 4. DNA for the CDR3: TGTGCCAGCAGTACCTGGACAGGCACTGAAGCTTTCTTT. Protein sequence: CASSTWTGTEAFF.

The CDR3 loop reads CASSYSGVPEQYF. CDR3 DNA: TGTGCCAGCAGTTACTCGGGGGTCCCCGAGCAGTACTTC. This chain connects TRBV6-6 to TRBJ2-7, with D tentatively TRBD1 or TRBD2 (5 bases each). The CDR3 spans 13 residues. CDR1 and CDR2 (germline): MNHNY, SVGAGI (reference sequence). With 0 bases removed from V and 6 bases from J, the gap between germline ends came to 9 bases.

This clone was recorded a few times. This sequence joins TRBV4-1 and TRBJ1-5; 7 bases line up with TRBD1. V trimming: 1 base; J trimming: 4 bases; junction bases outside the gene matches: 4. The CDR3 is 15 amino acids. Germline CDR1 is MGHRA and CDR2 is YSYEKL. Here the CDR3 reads CASSQADRLNQPQHF. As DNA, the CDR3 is TGCGCCAGCAGCCAAGCGGACAGGTTAAATCAGCCCCAGCATTTT.

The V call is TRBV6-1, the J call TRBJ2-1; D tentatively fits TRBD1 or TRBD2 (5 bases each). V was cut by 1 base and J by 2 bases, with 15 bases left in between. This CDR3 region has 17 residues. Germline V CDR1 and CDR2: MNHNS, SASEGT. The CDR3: CASSEGLRGRTYNEQFF. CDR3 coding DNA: TGTGCCAGCAGTGAAGGACTAAGGGGTCGCACCTACAATGAGCAGTTCTTC.

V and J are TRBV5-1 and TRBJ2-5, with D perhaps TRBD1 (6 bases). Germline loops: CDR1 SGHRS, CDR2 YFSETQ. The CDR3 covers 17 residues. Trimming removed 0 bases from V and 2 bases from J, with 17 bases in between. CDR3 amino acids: CASSLGRQDQRQETQYF. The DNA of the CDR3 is TGCGCCAGCAGCTTGGGCCGACAGGATCAGCGGCAAGAGACCCAGTACTTC. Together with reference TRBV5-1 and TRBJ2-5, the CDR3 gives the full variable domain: KAGVTQTPRYLIKTRGQQVTLSCSPISGHRSVSWYQQTPGQGLQFLFEYFSETQRNKGNFPGRFSGRQFSNSRSEMNVSTLELGDSALYLCASSLGRQDQRQETQYFGPGTRLLVL.

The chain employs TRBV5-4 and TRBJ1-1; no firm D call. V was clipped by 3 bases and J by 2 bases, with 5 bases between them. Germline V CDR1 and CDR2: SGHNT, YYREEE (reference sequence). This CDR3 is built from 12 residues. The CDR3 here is CASSSTNTEAFF. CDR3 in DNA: TGTGCCAGCAGCTCGACCAACACTGAAGCTTTCTTT.

For the CDR3, the DNA is TGTGCCAGCAGTGTTCAAGGAAAACTGTTTTTT. This encodes CASSVQGKLFF. The chain is built from TRBV6-6 and TRBJ1-4; D remains unclear. The CDR3 runs 11 residues. Trimming took off 5 bases at V and 10 bases at J, with 8 bases between the two ends. CDR1 and CDR2 (germline): MNHNY, SVGAGI (reference sequence).

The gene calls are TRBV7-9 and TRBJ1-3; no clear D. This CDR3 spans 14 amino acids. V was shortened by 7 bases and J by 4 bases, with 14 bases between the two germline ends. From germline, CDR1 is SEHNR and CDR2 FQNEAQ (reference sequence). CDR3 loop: CASNPSALGNTIYF. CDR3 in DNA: TGTGCCAGCAACCCTTCCGCGTTGGGAAACACCATATATTTT. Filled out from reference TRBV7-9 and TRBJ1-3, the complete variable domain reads DTGVSQNPRHKITKRGQNVTFRCDPISEHNRLYWYRQTLGQGPEFLTYFQNEAQLEKSRLLSDRFSAERPKGSFSTLEIQRTEQGDSAMYLCASNPSALGNTIYFGEGSWLTVV.

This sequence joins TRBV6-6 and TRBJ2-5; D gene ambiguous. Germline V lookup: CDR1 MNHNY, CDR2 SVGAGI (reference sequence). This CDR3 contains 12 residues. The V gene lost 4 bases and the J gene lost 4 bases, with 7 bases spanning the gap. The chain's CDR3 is CASSSIRETQYF. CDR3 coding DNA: TGTGCCAGCAGTTCCATACGAGAGACCCAGTACTTC.

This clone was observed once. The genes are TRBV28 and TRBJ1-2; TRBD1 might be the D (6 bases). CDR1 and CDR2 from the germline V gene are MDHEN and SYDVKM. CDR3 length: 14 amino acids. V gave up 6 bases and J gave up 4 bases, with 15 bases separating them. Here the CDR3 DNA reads TGTGCCAGCAGCCCCCAGGGGAACCGCTATGGCTACACCTTC. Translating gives CASSPQGNRYGYTF.

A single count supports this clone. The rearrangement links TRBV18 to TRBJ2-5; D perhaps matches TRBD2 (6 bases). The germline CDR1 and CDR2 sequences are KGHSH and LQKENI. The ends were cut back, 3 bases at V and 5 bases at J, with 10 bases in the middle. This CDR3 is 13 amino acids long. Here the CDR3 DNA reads TGTGCCAGCTCACCCTTCCGGGAGGAGACCCAGTACTTC. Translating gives CASSPFREETQYF.

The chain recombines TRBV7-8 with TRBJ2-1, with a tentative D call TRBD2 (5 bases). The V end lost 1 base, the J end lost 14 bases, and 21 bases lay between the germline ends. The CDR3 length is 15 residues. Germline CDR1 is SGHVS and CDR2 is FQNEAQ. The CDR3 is CASSLGGFGSWREFF. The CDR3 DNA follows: TGTGCCAGCAGCTTAGGCGGGTTTGGGTCCTGGCGGGAGTTCTTC.

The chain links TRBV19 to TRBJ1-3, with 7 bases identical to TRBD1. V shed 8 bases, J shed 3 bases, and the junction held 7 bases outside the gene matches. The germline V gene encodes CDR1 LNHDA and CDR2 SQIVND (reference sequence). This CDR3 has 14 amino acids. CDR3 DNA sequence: TGTGCCAGTTCCGACAGGGCGAATGGAAACACCATATATTTT. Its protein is CASSDRANGNTIYF.

The CDR3 loop is CASSLGGSGRSNEQFF. The CDR3 DNA reads TGTGCCAGCAGTTTAGGTGGATCCGGCAGGTCCAATGAGCAGTTCTTC. The gene calls are TRBV28 and TRBJ2-1; D is uncertain. V dropped 2 bases and J dropped 6 bases, with 17 bases sitting between them. The germline V gene has CDR1 MDHEN and CDR2 SYDVKM. The CDR3 contains 16 residues.

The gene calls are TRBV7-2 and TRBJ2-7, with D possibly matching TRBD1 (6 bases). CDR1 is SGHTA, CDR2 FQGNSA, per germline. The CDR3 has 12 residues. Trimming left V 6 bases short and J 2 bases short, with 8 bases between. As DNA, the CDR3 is TGTGCCAGCAGGACAGGAGCCTACGAGCAGTACTTC. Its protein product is CASRTGAYEQYF.

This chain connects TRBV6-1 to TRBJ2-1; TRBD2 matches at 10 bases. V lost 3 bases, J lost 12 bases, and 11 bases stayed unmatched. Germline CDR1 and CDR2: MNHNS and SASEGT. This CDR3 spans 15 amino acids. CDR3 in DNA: TGTGCCAGCAGTGAGGGGCTAGCGGGGGCACCTGTGCAGTTCTTC. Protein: CASSEGLAGAPVQFF.

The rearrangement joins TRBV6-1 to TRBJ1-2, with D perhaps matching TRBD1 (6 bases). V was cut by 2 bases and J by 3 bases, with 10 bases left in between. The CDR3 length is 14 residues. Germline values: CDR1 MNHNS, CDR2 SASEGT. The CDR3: CASSESRGHYGYTF. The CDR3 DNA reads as TGTGCCAGCAGTGAAAGCCGGGGGCACTATGGCTACACCTTC.

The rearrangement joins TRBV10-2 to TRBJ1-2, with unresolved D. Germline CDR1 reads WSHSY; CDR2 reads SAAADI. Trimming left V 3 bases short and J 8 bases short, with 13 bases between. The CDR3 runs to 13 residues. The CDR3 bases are TGCGCCAGCAGTGACCGCCAGGCCGGAGGCTACACCTTC. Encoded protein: CASSDRQAGGYTF.

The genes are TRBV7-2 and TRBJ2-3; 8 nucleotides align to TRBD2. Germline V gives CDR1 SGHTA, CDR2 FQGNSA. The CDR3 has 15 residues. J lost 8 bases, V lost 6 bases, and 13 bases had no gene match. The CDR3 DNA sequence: TGTGCCAGCAGTACCTGGCGGGGGGTCTCTTTTACGCAGTATTTT. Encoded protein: CASSTWRGVSFTQYF.

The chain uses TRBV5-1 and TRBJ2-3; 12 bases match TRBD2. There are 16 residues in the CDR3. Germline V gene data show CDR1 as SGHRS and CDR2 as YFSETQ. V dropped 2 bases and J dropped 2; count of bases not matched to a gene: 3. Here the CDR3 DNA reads TGCGCCAGCAGCTTAAGACTAGCGGGGGCCACAGATACGCAGTATTTT. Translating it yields CASSLRLAGATDTQYF.

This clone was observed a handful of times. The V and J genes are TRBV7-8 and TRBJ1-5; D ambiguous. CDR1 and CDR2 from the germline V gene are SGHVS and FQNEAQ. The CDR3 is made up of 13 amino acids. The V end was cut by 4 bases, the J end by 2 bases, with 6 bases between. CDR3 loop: CASSSDRNQPQHF. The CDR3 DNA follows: TGTGCCAGCAGCTCAGACCGCAATCAGCCCCAGCATTTT.

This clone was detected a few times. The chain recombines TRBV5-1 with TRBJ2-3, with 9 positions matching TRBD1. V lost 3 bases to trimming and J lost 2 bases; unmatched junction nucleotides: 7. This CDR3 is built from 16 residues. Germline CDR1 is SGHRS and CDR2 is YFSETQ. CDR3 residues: CASSSGGQGATDTQYF. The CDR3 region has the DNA TGCGCCAGCAGCTCGGGGGGACAGGGCGCCACAGATACGCAGTATTTT.

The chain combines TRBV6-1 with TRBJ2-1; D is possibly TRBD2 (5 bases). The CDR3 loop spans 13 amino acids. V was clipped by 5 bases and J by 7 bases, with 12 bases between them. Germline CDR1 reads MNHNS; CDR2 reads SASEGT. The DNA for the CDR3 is TGTGCCAGCAGTCCCCTCGGGGTGAATGAGCAGTTCTTC. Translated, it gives CASSPLGVNEQFF.